This T cell receptor beta chain was identified in a study of blood T cell repertoires in COVID-19. Study summary: Spain, Italy and the United States supplied samples that represented acute and convalescent COVID-19.

Only in-frame clones appear in the TCRdb table, and some are missing; sequencing was by immunoSEQ multiplex PCR. This sample has approximately 250,000 clones, with 85% to 90% found just once. Sequences were obtained from PBMCs or T cells enriched from blood (not recorded which). This receptor was taken from a woman under 40 with acute COVID-19.

This chain's CDR3 is CASSPGYSTEAFF. CDR3 coding DNA: TGTGCCAGCAGTCCAGGGTATTCCACTGAAGCTTTCTTT. The genes are TRBV7-3 and TRBJ1-1, with D maybe TRBD1 (5 bases). CDR1 and CDR2 (germline): SGHTA, FQGTGA. V shed 6 bases and J shed 4 bases, with 12 bases lying between them. The CDR3 spans 13 residues.